One sample yielded the 15 T cell receptor beta chains listed below, sequenced in a study of cytomegalovirus exposure and HLA in healthy donors. The PCR had 60 Vbeta and 13 Jbeta primers. Using immunoSEQ multiplex PCR, the repertoire was profiled, and TCRdb retains in-frame clones only, with some absent. The table lists 200,000 to 250,000 clones, around 73% of them singletons. The sample was PBMCs. All receptors derive from a woman under 40 in good health and CMV-seronegative.

The rearrangement uses TRBV5-4 and TRBJ1-1; D gene uncertain. The germline V gene encodes CDR1 SGHNT and CDR2 YYREEE (reference sequence). Trimming shortened V by 0 bases and J by 9 bases, and 12 bases separated the two germline ends. The CDR3 runs to 13 residues. This CDR3 reads CASSLVGESQAFF. DNA of the CDR3: TGTGCCAGCAGCTTGGTGGGCGAGAGTCAAGCTTTCTTT.

This chain uses TRBV20-1 with TRBJ1-2, with D unresolved. This CDR3 comprises 10 residues. V lost 5 bases and J 2 bases, leaving 3 bases between the germline ends. Germline loops: CDR1 DFQATT, CDR2 SNEGSKA (reference sequence). The CDR3 bases are TGCAGTGCTCCAAACTATGGCTACACCTTC. Translated: CSAPNYGYTF.

The table lists this clone with a count of one. The chain has TRBV12-5 and TRBJ1-2; D is unresolved. CDR3 length: 13 residues. CDR1 LGHNT and CDR2 FRNRAP come from the germline V gene. V was clipped by 1 base and J by 3 bases, with 6 bases between them. For the CDR3, the DNA is TGTGCTAGTGGTTTGGACAGCTACTATGGCTACACCTTC. Translated: CASGLDSYYGYTF.

The chain combines TRBV9 with TRBJ1-6, with 10 bases aligning to TRBD1. The J segment lost 10 bases and the V segment lost 4 bases, leaving 5 bases of the junction unmatched. There are 14 residues in the CDR3. Germline V gene data show CDR1 as SGDLS and CDR2 as YYNGEE. The CDR3 loop is CASSPDRGPSPLHF. The CDR3 nucleotides read TGTGCCAGCAGCCCAGACAGGGGGCCATCACCCCTCCACTTT.

The chain links TRBV6-5 to TRBJ2-7; TRBD1 matches 7 bases. V lost 5 bases, J lost 2 bases, and 6 bases stayed unmatched. Germline-derived CDR1 and CDR2 are MNHEY and SVGAGI. The length of the CDR3 is 14 residues. Here the CDR3 reads CASSPRTGAYEQYF. The CDR3 region has the DNA TGTGCCAGCAGTCCTCGGACAGGTGCCTACGAGCAGTACTTC.

V is TRBV12-5 and J is TRBJ1-2; D might be TRBD1 (5 bases). V was shortened by 7 bases and J by 8 bases, with 14 bases between the two germline ends. The germline V gene encodes CDR1 LGHNT and CDR2 FRNRAP. The CDR3 sequence is 12 residues long. Written as DNA, the CDR3 is TGTGCTAGTGCCTCTGGGTGGGGCGGCTACACCTTC. Amino acids: CASASGWGGYTF.

This clone was found a few times. The rearrangement uses TRBV5-4 and TRBJ1-1; the D is unclear. CDR1 and CDR2 (germline): SGHNT, YYREEE (reference sequence). This CDR3 contains 13 residues. V was trimmed by 2 bases and J by 8 bases, leaving 13 bases between them. CDR3 DNA: TGTGCCAGCAGCTTCTGGTCGCGGGTGGAAGCTTTCTTT. This sequence encodes CASSFWSRVEAFF.

The chain joins TRBV25-1 to TRBJ2-2; the D gene is possibly TRBD1 (6 bases). Germline V gene lookup returns CDR1 MGHDK and CDR2 SYGVNS. The CDR3 is made up of 14 amino acids. With 3 bases removed from V and 3 bases from J, the gap between germline ends came to 8 bases. CDR3 region: CASSDPGDTGELFF. CDR3 in DNA: TGTGCCAGCAGTGACCCAGGGGACACCGGGGAGCTGTTTTTT.

The chain couples TRBV7-9 to TRBJ1-1; perhaps TRBD1 as D (5 bases). This CDR3 has 14 residues. The germline V and J ends were trimmed by 5 bases and 0 bases, with 10 bases remaining between them. CDR1 and CDR2 (germline): SEHNR, FQNEAQ (reference sequence). DNA for the CDR3: TGTGCCAGCAGCCGGACGACAGTGAACACTGAAGCTTTCTTT. Translated: CASSRTTVNTEAFF. Looking up the rest from reference TRBV7-9 and TRBJ1-1 gives the full variable domain: DTGVSQNPRHKITKRGQNVTFRCDPISEHNRLYWYRQTLGQGPEFLTYFQNEAQLEKSRLLSDRFSAERPKGSFSTLEIQRTEQGDSAMYLCASSRTTVNTEAFFGQGTRLTVV.

The rearrangement uses TRBV28 and TRBJ2-7; 8 bases align to TRBD2. With 7 bases clipped from V and 6 bases from J, the junction kept 17 bases outside the gene matches. There are 16 residues in the CDR3. CDR1 is MDHEN, CDR2 SYDVKM, per germline. The CDR3 sequence: CASTIAGPLGTTEQYF. CDR3 nucleotides: TGTGCCAGCACCATAGCGGGACCCCTTGGAACGACCGAGCAGTACTTC.

The chain uses TRBV15 and TRBJ1-4; 7 nucleotides align to TRBD1. This CDR3 has 16 amino acids. CDR1 is LNHNV and CDR2 is YYDKDF in the germline V gene (reference sequence). The ends lost 5 bases at V and 0 bases at J; junction bases unmatched: 6. The CDR3 nucleotides are TGTGCCACCAGCCTCGACAGGGCCGCAACTAATGAAAAACTGTTTTTT. This sequence encodes CATSLDRAATNEKLFF.

This clone was seen a handful of times. This chain joins TRBV7-2 and TRBJ2-1; 7 bases fit TRBD2. The CDR3 runs 15 residues. CDR1 is SGHTA, CDR2 FQGNSA, per germline. J lost 4 bases, V lost 0 bases, and 3 bases had no gene match. CDR3 sequence: CASSLAGGPYNEQFF. CDR3 bases: TGTGCCAGCAGCTTAGCGGGAGGGCCGTACAATGAGCAGTTCTTC.

The chain has TRBV12-5 and TRBJ2-2, with TRBD1 identical over 8 bases. CDR3 length: 15 residues. Germline V gene sequence: CDR1 LGHNT, CDR2 FRNRAP. The V segment lost 7 bases and the J segment 5 bases; nucleotides outside the gene matches: 9. The CDR3 DNA sequence: TGTGCTAGTGCCCGAGGACAGGGAGAAACCGGGGAGCTGTTTTTT. It translates to CASARGQGETGELFF. Looking up the rest from reference TRBV12-5 and TRBJ2-2 gives the full variable domain: DARVTQTPRHKVTEMGQEVTMRCQPILGHNTVFWYRQTMMQGLELLAYFRNRAPLDDSGMPKDRFSAEMPDATLATLKIQPSEPRDSAVYFCASARGQGETGELFFGEGSRLTVL.

Regarding this clone: An end of the junction does not agree with germline; a read error may underlie this. The sample carries other DNA sequences with the same CDR3. The chain is built from TRBV4-1 and TRBJ1-6; TRBD1 is a possible D gene (5 bases). There are 16 residues in the CDR3. Germline loops: CDR1 MGHRA, CDR2 YSYEKL. CDR3 amino acids: CASSQAGRGYNSPLHF. The CDR3, as DNA: TGCGCCAGCAGCCAAGCCGGAAGGGGATATAATTCACCTCTCCACTTT.

The chain employs TRBV5-1 and TRBJ1-1; possibly TRBD1 for D (5 bases). Looked up from germline, CDR1 is SGHRS and CDR2 is YFSETQ. With 7 bases removed from V and 6 bases from J, the gap between germline ends came to 22 bases. The CDR3 is 15 amino acids. The CDR3 DNA is TGCGCCAGCTCCCTCTTAGGGGCCCGTCTGGCTGAAGCTTTCTTT. It encodes CASSLLGARLAEAFF. Drawing the rest from reference TRBV5-1 and TRBJ1-1, the complete variable domain is KAGVTQTPRYLIKTRGQQVTLSCSPISGHRSVSWYQQTPGQGLQFLFEYFSETQRNKGNFPGRFSGRQFSNSRSEMNVSTLELGDSALYLCASSLLGARLAEAFFGQGTRLTVV.